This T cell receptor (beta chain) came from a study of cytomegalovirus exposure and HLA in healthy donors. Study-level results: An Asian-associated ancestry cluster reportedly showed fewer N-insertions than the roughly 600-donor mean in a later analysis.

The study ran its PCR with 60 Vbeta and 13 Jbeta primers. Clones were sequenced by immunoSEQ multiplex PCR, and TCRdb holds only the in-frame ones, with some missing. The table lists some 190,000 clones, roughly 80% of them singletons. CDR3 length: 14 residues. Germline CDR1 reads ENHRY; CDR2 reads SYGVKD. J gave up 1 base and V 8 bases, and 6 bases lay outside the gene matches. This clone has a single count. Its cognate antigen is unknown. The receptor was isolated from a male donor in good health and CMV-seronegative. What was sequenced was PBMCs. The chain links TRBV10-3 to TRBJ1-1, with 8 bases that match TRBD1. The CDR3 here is CAISPTGGNTEAFF. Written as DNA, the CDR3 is TGTGCCATCTCACCCACAGGGGGGAACACTGAAGCTTTCTTT.